The clone carrying this T cell receptor beta chain was found many times. Its antigen is as yet unknown. Documented time point: patch test 1, 2 weeks after DPC sensitization. Treatment here: therapeutic diphenylcyclopropenone sensitization with weekly scalp DPC. Blood was collected ahead of every patch test applied. The data were taken from a study of human T cells and chemical hapten exposure. Across the study: In the sensitization step, 2% DPC was placed on approximately 2 cm by approximately 2 cm of upper inner arm skin. The study lasted 20 to 25 weeks, and patients were dosed weekly with diphenylcyclopropenone on the scalp throughout. The study, taken as a whole, reports: With patch test score, the counts of PT1 expanded TCRs showed a positive correlation.

From the RACE reads, TCRdb called clonotypes with MiXCR, one entry per CDR3 protein. This sample has a few hundred thousand distinct CDR3 sequences, with around 5% found just once. The V and J ends lost 3 bases and 8 bases, in that order; junction bases with no gene match: 7. Germline CDR1 is SGHVS and CDR2 is FQNEAQ. The CDR3 length is 15 residues. Sample: whole blood, taken in connection with sensitization to the hapten diphenylcyclopropenone (DPC). The rearrangement links TRBV7-8 to TRBJ2-1; 10 nucleotides align to TRBD2. The clonotype was recovered from a woman aged 50 to 60 with alopecia areata. Some clones in this sample may be carry-over from other donors' samples. The CDR3 is CASSFPGLASDEQFF. CDR3 nucleotides: TGTGCCAGCAGCTTCCCGGGACTAGCGTCGGATGAGCAGTTCTTC.